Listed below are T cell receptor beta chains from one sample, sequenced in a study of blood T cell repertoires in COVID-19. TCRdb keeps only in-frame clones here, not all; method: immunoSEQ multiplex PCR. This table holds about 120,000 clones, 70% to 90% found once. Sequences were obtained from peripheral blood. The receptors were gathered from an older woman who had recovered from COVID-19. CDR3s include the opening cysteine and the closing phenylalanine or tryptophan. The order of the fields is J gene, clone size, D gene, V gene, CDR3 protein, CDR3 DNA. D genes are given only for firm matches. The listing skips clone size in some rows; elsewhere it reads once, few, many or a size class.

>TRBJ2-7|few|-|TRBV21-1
CASSTTRDRVVVYF
TGTGCCAGCAGCACAACGCGGGACAGGGTTGTGGTATACTTC
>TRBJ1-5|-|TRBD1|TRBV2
CASRGTGNQPQHF
TGTGCCAGCAGAGGGACAGGCAATCAGCCCCAGCATTTT
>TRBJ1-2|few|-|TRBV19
CASRTGYYGYTF
TGTGCCAGTCGTACAGGTTACTATGGCTACACCTTC
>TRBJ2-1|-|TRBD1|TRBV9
CASSETGRHNEQFF
TGTGCCAGCAGCGAGACAGGGAGACACAATGAGCAGTTCTTC
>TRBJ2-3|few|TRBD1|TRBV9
CASSVEGQGATQYF
TGTGCCAGCAGCGTAGAAGGACAGGGGGCTACGCAGTATTTT
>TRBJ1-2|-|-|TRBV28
CASSIPDSPYGYTF
TGTGCCAGCAGTATCCCGGACAGCCCCTATGGCTACACCTTC
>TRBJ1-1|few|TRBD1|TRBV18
CASSPPGQGAHNTEAFF
TGTGCCAGCTCACCACCGGGACAGGGGGCCCACAACACTGAAGCTTTCTTT
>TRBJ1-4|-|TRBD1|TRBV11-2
CASSSPDRGWGKLFF
TGTGCCAGCAGCTCCCCGGACAGGGGATGGGGAAAACTGTTTTTT
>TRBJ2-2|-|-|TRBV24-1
CATSDNTVGSRPGELFF
TGTGCCACCAGTGACAACACGGTAGGGAGTAGGCCCGGGGAGCTGTTTTTT
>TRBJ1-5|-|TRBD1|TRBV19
CASSSHPGTGGQPQHF
TGTGCCAGTAGTAGCCACCCCGGGACAGGAGGTCAGCCCCAGCATTTT
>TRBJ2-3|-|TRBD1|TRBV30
CAWSDGTGGTDTQYF
TGTGCCTGGAGTGACGGGACAGGGGGGACAGATACGCAGTATTTT
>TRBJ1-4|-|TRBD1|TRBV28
CASQDRFNEKLFF
TGTGCCAGCCAGGACAGGTTTAATGAAAAACTGTTTTTT
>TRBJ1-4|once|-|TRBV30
CAWSVGGREKLFF
TGTGCCTGGAGTGTCGGGGGTCGTGAAAAACTGTTTTTT
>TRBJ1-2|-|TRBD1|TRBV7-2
CASSQHGTVNTYGYTF
TGTGCCAGCAGCCAACATGGGACAGTTAACACCTATGGCTACACCTTC
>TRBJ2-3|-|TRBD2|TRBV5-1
CASSLAGTSGGPINTDTQYF
TGCGCCAGCAGCTTGGCGGGGACTAGCGGGGGCCCAATTAACACAGATACGCAGTATTTT
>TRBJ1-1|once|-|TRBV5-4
CASSLAYSGTEAFF
TGTGCCAGCAGCTTGGCCTACAGCGGTACTGAAGCTTTCTTT
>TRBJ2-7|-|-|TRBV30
CAWSVLLQGEQYF
TGTGCCTGGAGTGTACTTCTCCAGGGCGAGCAGTACTTC
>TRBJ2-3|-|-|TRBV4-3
CASSQATASTDTQYF
TGCGCCAGCAGCCAAGCGACAGCCTCCACAGATACGCAGTATTTT
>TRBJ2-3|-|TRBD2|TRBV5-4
CASSLLAGDTQYF
TGTGCCAGCAGCTTGCTAGCGGGAGATACGCAGTATTTT
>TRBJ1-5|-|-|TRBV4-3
CASSQEQGNQPQHF
TGCGCCAGCAGCCAAGAACAGGGTAATCAGCCCCAGCATTTT
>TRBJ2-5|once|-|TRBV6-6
CASSYLQETQYF
TGTGCCAGCAGTTATCTACAAGAGACCCAGTACTTC
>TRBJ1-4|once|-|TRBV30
CAWSFGEKLFF
TGTGCCTGGAGTTTCGGTGAAAAACTGTTTTTT
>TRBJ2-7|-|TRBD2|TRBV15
CATSAGTRGEQYF
TGTGCCACCAGCGCCGGGACTAGGGGCGAGCAGTACTTC
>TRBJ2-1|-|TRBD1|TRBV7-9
CASSTPPGQSSYNEQFF
TGTGCCAGCAGCACGCCCCCGGGACAGAGCTCCTACAATGAGCAGTTCTTC
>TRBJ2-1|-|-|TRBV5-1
CASSPTGLRAHPRNEQFF
TGCGCCAGCAGCCCAACCGGGCTCAGGGCCCACCCCCGCAATGAGCAGTTCTTC
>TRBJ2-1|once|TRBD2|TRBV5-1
CASSFLGVREGNEQFF
TGCGCCAGCAGCTTCTTGGGGGTGAGGGAGGGTAATGAGCAGTTCTTC
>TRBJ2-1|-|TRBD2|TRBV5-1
CASSLGGLANEQFF
TGCGCCAGCAGCTTGGGGGGACTAGCAAATGAGCAGTTCTTC
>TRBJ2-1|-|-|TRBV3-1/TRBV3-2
CASSQDRGKQDYLSSYNEQFF
TGTGCCAGCAGCCAAGATCGAGGGAAGCAGGACTATCTCAGCTCCTACAATGAGCAGTTCTTC
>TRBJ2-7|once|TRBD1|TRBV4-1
CASRRIGDRDYEQYF
TGCGCCAGCAGGAGGATTGGGGACAGGGACTACGAGCAGTACTTC
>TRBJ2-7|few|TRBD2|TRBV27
CASARLAGDPYEQYF
TGTGCCAGCGCCCGACTAGCGGGGGACCCCTACGAGCAGTACTTC
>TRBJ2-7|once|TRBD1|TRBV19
CASSRTGGEQYF
TGTGCCAGTAGTCGGACAGGGGGCGAGCAGTACTTC
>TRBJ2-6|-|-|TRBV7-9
CASSLTGPAGANVLTF
TGTGCCAGCAGCTTAACAGGGCCCGCTGGGGCCAACGTCCTGACTTTC
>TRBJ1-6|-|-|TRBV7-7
CASSPGLRFPLHF
TGTGCCAGCAGCCCGGGGTTGCGCTTCCCCCTCCACTTT
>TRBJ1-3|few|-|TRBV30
CAWKAGSGNTIYF
TGTGCCTGGAAGGCAGGGTCTGGAAACACCATATATTTT
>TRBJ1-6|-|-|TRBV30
CATQGSKGSPLHF
TGTGCCACGCAGGGAAGTAAGGGCTCACCCCTCCACTTT
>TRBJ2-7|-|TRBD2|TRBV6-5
CASSYQGTSGPYEQYF
TGTGCCAGCAGTTATCAAGGGACTAGCGGACCCTACGAGCAGTACTTC
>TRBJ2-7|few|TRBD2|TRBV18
CASSSLAGEGEQYF
TGTGCCAGCTCATCTTTAGCGGGAGAAGGCGAGCAGTACTTC
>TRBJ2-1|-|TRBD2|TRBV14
CASSLNPGGPYNEQFF
TGTGCCAGCAGTCTTAACCCGGGAGGCCCTTACAATGAGCAGTTCTTC
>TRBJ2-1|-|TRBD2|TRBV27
CRESGSSYNEQFF
TGTAGGGAGAGCGGGAGCTCCTACAATGAGCAGTTCTTC
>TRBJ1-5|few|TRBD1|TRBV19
CASNPSQGVGNQPQHF
TGTGCCAGTAACCCTTCCCAGGGGGTTGGCAATCAGCCCCAGCATTTT
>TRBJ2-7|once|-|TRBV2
CASTLGGGVSYEQYF
TGTGCCAGCACCCTAGGTGGAGGGGTATCCTACGAGCAGTACTTC
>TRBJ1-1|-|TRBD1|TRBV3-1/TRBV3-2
CASSQWDRMNTEAFF
TGTGCCAGCAGCCAATGGGACAGGATGAACACTGAAGCTTTCTTT
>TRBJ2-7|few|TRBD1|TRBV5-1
CASSLTGDTHEQYF
TGCGCCAGCAGCTTGACAGGGGATACGCACGAGCAGTACTTC
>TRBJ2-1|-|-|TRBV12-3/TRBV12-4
CASSLAITREQFF
TGTGCCAGCAGTTTAGCGATTACGCGCGAGCAGTTCTTC
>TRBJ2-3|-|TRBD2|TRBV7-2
CASSLAGTSGVDTQYF
TGTGCCAGCAGCTTAGCGGGGACTAGCGGGGTGGATACGCAGTATTTT
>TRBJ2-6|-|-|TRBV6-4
CASSASQQGAGANVLTF
TGTGCCAGCAGTGCGTCCCAACAGGGAGCTGGGGCCAACGTCCTGACTTTC
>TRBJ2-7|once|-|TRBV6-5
CASSPGAYEQYF
TGTGCCAGCAGTCCCGGGGCCTACGAGCAGTACTTC
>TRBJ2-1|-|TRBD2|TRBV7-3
CASSSGLADNEQFF
TGTGCCAGCAGCTCAGGACTAGCGGACAATGAGCAGTTCTTC
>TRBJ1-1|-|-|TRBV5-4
CASSFLGGNTEAFF
TGTGCCAGCAGCTTTCTCGGAGGGAACACTGAAGCTTTCTTT
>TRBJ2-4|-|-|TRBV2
CASPRTAGSENIQYF
TGTGCCAGCCCCCGGACGGCGGGTTCGGAAAACATTCAGTACTTC
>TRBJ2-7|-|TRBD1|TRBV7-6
CASSLAGTGVYEQYF
TGTGCCAGCAGCTTAGCCGGGACAGGGGTCTACGAGCAGTACTTC
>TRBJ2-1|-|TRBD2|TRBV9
CASSAPGLKQFF
TGTGCCAGCAGCGCCCCGGGACTAAAGCAGTTCTTC
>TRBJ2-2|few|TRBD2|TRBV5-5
CASSPNSGRVTGELFF
TGTGCCAGCAGCCCGAATAGCGGGAGGGTTACCGGGGAGCTGTTTTTT
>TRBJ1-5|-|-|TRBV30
CAWSVRSNQPQHF
TGTGCCTGGAGTGTACGGTCTAATCAGCCCCAGCATTTT